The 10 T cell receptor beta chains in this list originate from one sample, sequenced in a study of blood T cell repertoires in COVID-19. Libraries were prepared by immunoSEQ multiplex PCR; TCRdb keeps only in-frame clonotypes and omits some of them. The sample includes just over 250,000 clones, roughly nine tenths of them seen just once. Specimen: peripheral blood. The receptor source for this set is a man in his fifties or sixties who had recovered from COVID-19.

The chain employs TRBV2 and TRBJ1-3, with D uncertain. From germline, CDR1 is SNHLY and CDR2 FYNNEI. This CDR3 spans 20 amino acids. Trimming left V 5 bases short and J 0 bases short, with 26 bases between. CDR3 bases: TGTGCCAGCAGTATGGGATTTGGCACGGCGACTACGAACTCTGGAAACACCATATATTTT. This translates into CASSMGFGTATTNSGNTIYF.

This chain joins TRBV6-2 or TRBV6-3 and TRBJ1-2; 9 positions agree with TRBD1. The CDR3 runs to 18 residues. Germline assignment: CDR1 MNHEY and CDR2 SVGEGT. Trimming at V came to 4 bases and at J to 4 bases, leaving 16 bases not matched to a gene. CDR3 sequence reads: CASSLLTGTGRLSYGYTF. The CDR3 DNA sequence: TGTGCCAGCAGTTTATTAACCGGGACAGGGAGATTGAGCTATGGCTACACCTTC.

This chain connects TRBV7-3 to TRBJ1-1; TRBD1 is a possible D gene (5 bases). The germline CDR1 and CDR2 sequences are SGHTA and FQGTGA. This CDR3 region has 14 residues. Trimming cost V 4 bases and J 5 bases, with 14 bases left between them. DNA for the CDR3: TGTGCCAGCAGCTCCATAGGGGAAGGAACTGAAGCTTTCTTT. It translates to CASSSIGEGTEAFF.

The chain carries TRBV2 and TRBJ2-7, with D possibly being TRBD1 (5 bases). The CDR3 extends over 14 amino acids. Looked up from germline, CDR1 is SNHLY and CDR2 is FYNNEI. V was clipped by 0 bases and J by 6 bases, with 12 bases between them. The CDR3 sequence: CASSEALLQGEQYF. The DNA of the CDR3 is TGTGCCAGCAGTGAAGCGCTTCTGCAGGGCGAGCAGTACTTC.

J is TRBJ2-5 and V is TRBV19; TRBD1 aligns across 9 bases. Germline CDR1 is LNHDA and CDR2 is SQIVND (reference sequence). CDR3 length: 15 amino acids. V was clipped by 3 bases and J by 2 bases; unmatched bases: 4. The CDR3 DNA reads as TGTGCCAGTAGTATTACCGGGACAGGGCAAGAGACCCAGTACTTC. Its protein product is CASSITGTGQETQYF.

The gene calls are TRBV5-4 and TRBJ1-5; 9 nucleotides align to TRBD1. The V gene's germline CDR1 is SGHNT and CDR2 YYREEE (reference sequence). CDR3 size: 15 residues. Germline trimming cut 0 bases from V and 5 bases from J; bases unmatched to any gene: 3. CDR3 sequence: CASSLGGDRDQPQHF. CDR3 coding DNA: TGTGCCAGCAGCTTGGGTGGGGACAGGGATCAGCCCCAGCATTTT.

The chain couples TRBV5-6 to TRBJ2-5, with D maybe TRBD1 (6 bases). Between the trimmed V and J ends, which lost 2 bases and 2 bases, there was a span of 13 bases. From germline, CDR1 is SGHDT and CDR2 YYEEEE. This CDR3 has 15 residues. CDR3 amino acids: CASSLGQLLQETQYF. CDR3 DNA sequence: TGTGCCAGCAGCTTAGGACAGCTGTTACAAGAGACCCAGTACTTC.

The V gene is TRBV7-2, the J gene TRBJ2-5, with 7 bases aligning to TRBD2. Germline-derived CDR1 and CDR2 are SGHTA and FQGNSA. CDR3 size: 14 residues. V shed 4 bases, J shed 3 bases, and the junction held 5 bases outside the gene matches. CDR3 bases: TGTGCCAGCAGCTCCCAGCGGGGTAAAGAGACCCAGTACTTC. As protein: CASSSQRGKETQYF.

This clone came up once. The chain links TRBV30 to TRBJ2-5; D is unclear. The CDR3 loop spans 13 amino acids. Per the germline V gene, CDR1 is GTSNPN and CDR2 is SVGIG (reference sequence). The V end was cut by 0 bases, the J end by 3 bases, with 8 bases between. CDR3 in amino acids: CAWSVRSEETQYF. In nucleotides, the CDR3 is TGTGCCTGGAGTGTACGCAGCGAAGAGACCCAGTACTTC.

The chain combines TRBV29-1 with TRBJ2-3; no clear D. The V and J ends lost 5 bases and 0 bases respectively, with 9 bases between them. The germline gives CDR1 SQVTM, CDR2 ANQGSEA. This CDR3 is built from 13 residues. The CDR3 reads CSVSSPSTDTQYF. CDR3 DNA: TGCAGCGTTAGCTCCCCGAGCACAGATACGCAGTATTTT.